These 29 T cell receptor beta chains were all obtained from the same sample, sequenced in a study of PD-L1 blockade in urothelial cancer. Sequencing used immunoSEQ multiplex PCR; TCRdb keeps in-frame clones, though not all of them. The repertoire consists of some 52,000 clones, with over 75% occurring once and the leading ten covering 5.5% to 7%. The source was PBMCs, collected around atezolizumab (anti-PD-L1) treatment. The receptors derive from a middle-aged man with urothelial cancer.

The V and J genes are TRBV5-1 and TRBJ2-7; 11 bases match TRBD2. CDR1 is SGHRS, CDR2 YFSETQ, per germline. CDR3 length: 15 amino acids. The J segment lost 1 base and the V segment lost 7 bases, leaving 7 bases of the junction unmatched. The DNA of the CDR3 is TGCGCCAGCGGAACCGGGACTAGCGGTTCCTACGAGCAGTACTTC. This encodes CASGTGTSGSYEQYF.

Turning to this clone: The conserved phenylalanine or tryptophan normally closing the CDR3 is absent here, so this likely arose from a read error. J is TRBJ1-1 and V is TRBV25-1, with TRBD1 as a possible D gene (5 bases). CDR3 length: 14 residues. Germline V gives CDR1 MGHDK, CDR2 SYGVNS. V lost 0 bases, J lost 7 bases, and 12 bases lay in between. The CDR3 coding sequence is TGTGCCAGCAGTGAATATTTACAGGCGAGTGAAGCTTTCCTT. Translating gives CASSEYLQASEAFL.

The rearrangement joins TRBV23-1 to TRBJ1-2; D possibly corresponds to TRBD1 (5 bases). TRBV23-1 is annotated as an ORF whose role is uncertain. V lost 4 bases to trimming and J lost 4 bases, with 22 bases between them. The CDR3 loop spans 17 amino acids. The CDR3 region has the DNA TGCGCCAGCAGTCCTTACCCCCCGACAGATGACTCCTATGGCTACACCTTC. Encoded protein: CASSPYPPTDDSYGYTF.

The chain uses TRBV7-2 and TRBJ2-4; 12 bases align to TRBD2. The J segment lost 8 bases and the V segment lost 7 bases, leaving 9 bases of the junction unmatched. The germline V gene encodes CDR1 SGHTA and CDR2 FQGNSA. The CDR3 is 15 residues long. CDR3 sequence (DNA): TGTGCCAGCACCGCTAGCGGGAGGGGTATGGACATTCAGTACTTC. Protein product: CASTASGRGMDIQYF.

This clone was detected a few times. V gene TRBV9 combines with J gene TRBJ1-2; D call uncertain. Trimming took 2 bases from V and 4 from J, leaving 12 bases between them. The CDR3 is made up of 14 amino acids. Germline CDR1 and CDR2: SGDLS and YYNGEE. CDR3: CASSVSTALYGYTF. CDR3 bases: TGTGCCAGCAGCGTCTCCACAGCCCTCTATGGCTACACCTTC.

The chain employs TRBV6-1 and TRBJ2-1; 7 bases agree with TRBD2. The CDR3 has 15 residues. The V gene's germline CDR1 is MNHNS and CDR2 SASEGT. With 3 bases clipped from V and 6 bases from J, the junction kept 8 bases outside the gene matches. CDR3 nucleotides: TGTGCCAGCAGTGACCCAGCGGGATGGGGCAATGAGCAGTTCTTC. Protein sequence: CASSDPAGWGNEQFF.

The V and J genes are TRBV5-1 and TRBJ2-1, with a weak D call TRBD2 (7 bases). The CDR3 is 13 residues long. Germline V CDR1 and CDR2: SGHRS, YFSETQ. Trimming removed 9 bases at V and 7 bases at J, with 17 bases between. DNA for the CDR3: TGCGCCACCTCTGGGGGGGCCGGTAATGAGCAGTTCTTC. Amino acids: CATSGGAGNEQFF. Drawing the rest from reference TRBV5-1 and TRBJ2-1, the complete variable domain is KAGVTQTPRYLIKTRGQQVTLSCSPISGHRSVSWYQQTPGQGLQFLFEYFSETQRNKGNFPGRFSGRQFSNSRSEMNVSTLELGDSALYLCATSGGAGNEQFFGPGTRLTVL.

The V gene is TRBV5-1, the J gene TRBJ2-2, with D unclear. Germline V gene data show CDR1 as SGHRS and CDR2 as YFSETQ. This CDR3 has 15 amino acids. V was trimmed by 1 base and J by 7 bases, leaving 14 bases between them. The CDR3 DNA sequence: TGCGCCAGCAGCTTGAGCAGCGTTCAGAGCGGGGAGCTGTTTTTT. Protein sequence: CASSLSSVQSGELFF.

The genes are TRBV6-5 and TRBJ1-4; TRBD1 matches at 7 bases. The CDR3 loop spans 14 amino acids. Trimming cost V 6 bases and J 5 bases; bases outside gene matches: 6. CDR1 is MNHEY and CDR2 is SVGAGI in the germline V gene. CDR3 nucleotide sequence: TGTGCCAGCAGAGCGACAGGGCAAAATGAAAAACTGTTTTTT. As protein: CASRATGQNEKLFF.

This rearrangement joins TRBV2 to TRBJ2-1, with 8 bases fitting TRBD2. The CDR3 totals 19 residues. CDR1 and CDR2 from the germline V gene are SNHLY and FYNNEI. V lost 4 bases and J lost 5; bases outside the gene matches: 19. CDR3 amino acids: CASSVSHFSPGLENNEQFF. The CDR3 DNA is TGTGCCAGCAGTGTCTCACACTTTTCCCCGGGACTAGAAAACAATGAGCAGTTCTTC.

The chain has TRBV7-9 and TRBJ2-7; the D gene is possibly TRBD2 (5 bases). This CDR3 is 11 amino acids long. Trimming took 1 base from V and 8 from J, leaving 6 bases between them. The germline V gene has CDR1 SEHNR and CDR2 FQNEAQ (reference sequence). For the CDR3, the DNA is TGTGCCAGCAGCTTAGGGGAGAAGCAGTACTTC. This translates into CASSLGEKQYF.

This chain uses TRBV28 with TRBJ2-7; a weak D match, TRBD2 (6 bases). The V end was cut by 7 bases, the J end by 4 bases, with 14 bases between. CDR3 length: 13 residues. Looked up from germline, CDR1 is MDHEN and CDR2 is SYDVKM. In DNA, the CDR3 is TGTGCCAGCATGGGGACTCGCCATTACGAGCAGTACTTC. Protein sequence: CASMGTRHYEQYF.

The chain is built from TRBV30 and TRBJ2-5; a possible D gene is TRBD1 (5 bases). V was cut by 5 bases and J by 6 bases, with 10 bases left in between. The germline CDR1 and CDR2 sequences are GTSNPN and SVGIG (reference sequence). The CDR3 is 11 amino acids. CDR3 nucleotides: TGTGCCTGGGGGGCCGGAAAGACCCAGTACTTC. This sequence encodes CAWGAGKTQYF.

This rearrangement joins TRBV18 to TRBJ2-7, with D possibly TRBD2 on 5 matching bases. Trimming stripped 2 bases from V and 3 bases from J, with 14 bases between. CDR1 is KGHSH and CDR2 is LQKENI in the germline V gene. CDR3 length: 15 residues. The CDR3 spells CASSPSTGTNYEQYF. The CDR3 coding sequence is TGTGCCAGCTCACCAAGTACGGGAACCAACTACGAGCAGTACTTC.

The V gene is TRBV4-1, the J gene TRBJ2-1, with 15 bases matching TRBD2. V shed 0 bases, J shed 9 bases, and the junction held 6 bases outside the gene matches. This CDR3 comprises 17 residues. Germline CDR1 reads MGHRA; CDR2 reads YSYEKL. CDR3: CASSQDRTSGRDGEQFF. DNA of the CDR3: TGCGCCAGCAGCCAAGATAGGACTAGCGGGAGGGACGGTGAGCAGTTCTTC.

V and J are TRBV27 and TRBJ2-2; 11 positions match TRBD2. V was clipped by 5 bases and J by 1 base; unmatched bases: 6. Germline lookup yields CDR1 MNHEY and CDR2 SMNVEV (reference sequence). This CDR3 contains 17 residues. Written as DNA, the CDR3 is TGTGCCAGCAGTCCCCTGGGACTAGCGGTGAACACCGGGGAGCTGTTTTTT. It yields the protein CASSPLGLAVNTGELFF.

This sequence joins TRBV25-1 and TRBJ2-2; 9 positions agree with TRBD2. The V segment lost 3 bases and the J segment 6 bases; nucleotides outside the gene matches: 11. Germline V gene sequence: CDR1 MGHDK, CDR2 SYGVNS. There are 17 residues in the CDR3. CDR3 amino acids: CASSDPSWTSAPGELFF. The CDR3 DNA reads as TGTGCCAGCAGTGATCCTTCATGGACTAGCGCTCCCGGGGAGCTGTTTTTT.

This clone is a singleton in its sample. The genes are TRBV2 and TRBJ1-2; D perhaps matches TRBD1 (6 bases). V gave up 5 bases and J gave up 3 bases, with 10 bases separating them. This CDR3 region has 13 residues. Germline V gives CDR1 SNHLY, CDR2 FYNNEI. The CDR3 spells CASSKDRDYGYTF. For the CDR3, the DNA is TGTGCCAGCAGTAAGGACAGAGACTATGGCTACACCTTC.

In DNA form, the CDR3 reads TGCGCCAGCAGGGCGGAAGAGCAGTACTTC. It yields the protein CASRAEEQYF. V and J are TRBV10-1 and TRBJ2-7; D gene unclear. Per germline, CDR1 WNHNN and CDR2 SYGVQD (reference sequence). The CDR3 runs 10 residues. V was pared by 6 bases and J by 7 bases, with 7 bases between.

This chain connects TRBV28 to TRBJ2-5, with D maybe TRBD1 (5 bases). The CDR3 spans 13 residues. In germline, CDR1 is MDHEN, CDR2 SYDVKM. Trimming left V 6 bases short and J 5 bases short, with 13 bases between. CDR3 in amino acids: CASRPQDWETQYF. DNA of the CDR3: TGTGCCAGCAGGCCACAGGATTGGGAGACCCAGTACTTC.

The chain carries TRBV29-1 and TRBJ1-3; the D is unclear. Trimming stripped 4 bases from V and 0 bases from J, with 7 bases between. Germline CDR1 SQVTM, CDR2 ANQGSEA. The CDR3 loop spans 13 amino acids. The CDR3 DNA reads TGCAGCGTTGCCCCCAGCTCTGGAAACACCATATATTTT. It encodes CSVAPSSGNTIYF.

This chain connects TRBV4-1 to TRBJ1-2, with TRBD1 identical over 7 bases. The CDR3 sequence is 16 residues long. Trimming removed 1 base from V and 4 bases from J; junction bases left unmatched: 9. CDR1 and CDR2 (germline): MGHRA, YSYEKL. CDR3 amino acids: CASSQALGQGVYGYTF. For the CDR3, the DNA is TGCGCCAGCAGCCAAGCTCTCGGCCAGGGGGTCTATGGCTACACCTTC.

The V and J genes are TRBV11-2 and TRBJ1-4; the match to TRBD1 covers 7 bases. The CDR3 is 15 residues long. CDR1 and CDR2 from the germline V gene are SGHAT and FQNNGV. The V segment lost 4 bases and the J segment 0 bases; nucleotides outside the gene matches: 2. CDR3 sequence (DNA): TGTGCCAGCAGCTCGCAGGGGGCAACTAATGAAAAACTGTTTTTT. Its protein is CASSSQGATNEKLFF.

The V and J genes are TRBV18 and TRBJ2-5, with D uncertain. The CDR3 totals 11 residues. The ends were cut back, 6 bases at V and 4 bases at J, with 6 bases in the middle. Germline V CDR1 and CDR2: KGHSH, LQKENI. CDR3 residues: CASSELETQYF. The DNA for the CDR3 is TGTGCCAGCTCCGAGTTAGAGACCCAGTACTTC.

This clone was observed at least ten times. V and J are TRBV5-8 and TRBJ2-5; the match to TRBD2 covers 7 bases. CDR1 and CDR2 from the germline V gene are SGHTS and YDEGEE. This CDR3 region has 14 residues. V shed 5 bases and J 2 bases; nucleotides not matched to a gene: 6. The CDR3 sequence: CASRQGLGQETQYF. The CDR3 DNA is TGTGCCAGCAGACAAGGACTAGGGCAAGAGACCCAGTACTTC.

This chain links TRBV5-1 with TRBJ2-4; TRBD2 aligns across 12 bases. Germline loops: CDR1 SGHRS, CDR2 YFSETQ. J was trimmed by 7 bases and V by 6 bases; bases with no gene match: 2. The CDR3 has 13 amino acids. The CDR3 reads CASTGTSGNIQYF. The CDR3 DNA reads as TGCGCCAGCACCGGGACTAGCGGGAACATTCAGTACTTC.

The genes are TRBV7-8 and TRBJ1-1, with D unresolved. Germline lookup yields CDR1 SGHVS and CDR2 FQNEAQ. V lost 5 bases and J lost 1, with 14 bases in between. This CDR3 has 15 amino acids. The CDR3 here is CASSLDRGRNTEAFF. The CDR3, as DNA: TGTGCCAGCAGCCTAGACCGAGGGCGGAACACTGAAGCTTTCTTT.

The rearrangement links TRBV5-5 to TRBJ2-2; TRBD1 might be the D (5 bases). The CDR3 has 17 amino acids. Germline lookup yields CDR1 SGHKS and CDR2 YYEKEE (reference sequence). Trimming removed 4 bases at V and 1 base at J, with 17 bases between. CDR3 region: CASSQIYGTGNTGELFF. The CDR3 DNA reads TGTGCCAGCAGCCAAATATACGGTACAGGGAACACCGGGGAGCTGTTTTTT.

This rearrangement joins TRBV19 to TRBJ1-5; 12 bases match TRBD1. The germline CDR1 and CDR2 sequences are LNHDA and SQIVND (reference sequence). The CDR3 contains 16 residues. V trimming: 7 bases; J trimming: 6 bases; junction bases outside the gene matches: 10. CDR3 protein: CASTTMRDRGLQPQHF. In DNA, the CDR3 is TGTGCCAGTACCACTATGCGGGACAGGGGGCTTCAGCCCCAGCATTTT.